These 19 T cell receptor beta chains share one sample of origin, sequenced in a study of T cells in Graves' hyperthyroidism and ophthalmopathy. There were TCR beta CDR3 regions amplified from RNA transcripts. The TCR CDR3 first-round RT-PCR relied on the HTBI primer set. TCRdb itself ran the multiplex PCR reads through MiXCR, one entry per CDR3 protein. The sample comprises roughly 840,000 distinct CDR3 sequences, 35% to 45% of which are singletons, and over 8% rests with the top ten. Sequencing used blood. Receptors originate from a man younger than 35 with Graves' hyperthyroidism.

The sample holds many counts of this clonotype. V gene TRBV7-9 combines with J gene TRBJ2-5; D gene ambiguous. V was shortened by 5 bases and J by 0 bases, with 10 bases between the two germline ends. This CDR3 comprises 14 residues. Looked up from germline, CDR1 is SEHNR and CDR2 is FQNEAQ (reference sequence). The CDR3 sequence: CASSHPDDQETQYF. In DNA form, the CDR3 reads TGTGCCAGCAGCCATCCCGACGACCAAGAGACCCAGTACTTC.

This clonotype appeared many times. This sequence joins TRBV7-2 and TRBJ1-1, with TRBD1 as a possible D gene (5 bases). CDR3 length: 13 amino acids. CDR1 and CDR2 from the germline V gene are SGHTA and FQGNSA. The V end was cut by 4 bases, the J end by 2 bases, with 8 bases between. CDR3 in DNA: TGTGCCAGCAGCTGGGGCATCAACACTGAAGCTTTCTTT. Translated, it gives CASSWGINTEAFF. The full variable domain, with the rest looked up from reference TRBV7-2 and TRBJ1-1, is GAGVSQSPSNKVTEKGKDVELRCDPISGHTALYWYRQSLGQGLEFLIYFQGNSAPDKSGLPSDRFSAERTGGSVSTLTIQRTQQEDSAVYLCASSWGINTEAFFGQGTRLTVV.

In DNA, the CDR3 is TGTGTTACGTCCTTTCCGGGGGCGAATTCTGGGGCCAACGTCCTGACTTTC. This encodes CVTSFPGANSGANVLTF. The genes are TRBV7-9 and TRBJ2-6; D is perhaps TRBD1 or TRBD2 (6 bases each). The length of the CDR3 is 17 residues. Germline values: CDR1 SEHNR, CDR2 FQNEAQ (reference sequence).

This sequence joins TRBV2 and TRBJ2-2; 9 bases are shared with TRBD2. CDR1 SNHLY and CDR2 FYNNEI come from the germline V gene. The CDR3 spans 13 residues. The junction had 2 bases not matched to a gene; V was cut back by 7 bases and J by 5 bases. The CDR3 spells CASISGGTGELFF. Written as DNA, the CDR3 is TGTGCCAGCATAAGCGGGGGGACCGGGGAGCTGTTTTTT.

The rearrangement uses TRBV12-3 or TRBV12-4 and TRBJ1-2, with TRBD1 identical over 7 bases. The CDR3 runs 12 residues. The V and J ends lost 8 bases and 8 bases, in that order; junction bases with no gene match: 8. CDR3 region: CASATGAQGYTF. The CDR3, as DNA: TGTGCCAGCGCCACAGGGGCGCAAGGCTACACCTTC.

This clonotype was detected only once. This may stem from a read error, because a much larger clone lies one nucleotide away. The V and J genes are TRBV10-3 and TRBJ2-7; 11 nucleotides agree with TRBD2. Per the germline V gene, CDR1 is ENHRY and CDR2 is SYGVKD. The CDR3 sequence is 15 residues long. CDR3 coding DNA: TGTGTCATCAGTGAATCACTAGCGGGAGACTACGAGCAGTACTTC. Protein sequence: CVISESLAGDYEQYF.

The chain's CDR3 is CASSQERGRGEQYF. The CDR3 DNA follows: TGCGCCAGCAGCCAAGAGAGGGGAAGGGGCGAGCAGTACTTC. The chain recombines TRBV4-1 with TRBJ2-7; D is perhaps TRBD1 or TRBD2 (5 bases each). The germline V and J ends were trimmed by 0 bases and 6 bases, with 12 bases remaining between them. CDR1 and CDR2 (germline): MGHRA, YSYEKL. This CDR3 contains 14 residues.

This clonotype came up many times. The rearrangement uses TRBV5-1 and TRBJ1-2; 7 bases agree with TRBD1. The CDR3 is 12 amino acids. The J segment lost 6 bases and the V segment lost 5 bases, leaving 4 bases of the junction unmatched. Per germline, CDR1 SGHRS and CDR2 YFSETQ. The CDR3 DNA sequence: TGCGCCAGCAGAGGAGGGGGCAATGGCTACACCTTC. It specifies CASRGGGNGYTF.

CDR3 region: CASSLASGGGRETQYF. CDR3 in DNA: TGTGCCAGCAGTTTGGCCAGCGGGGGGGGCCGGGAGACCCAGTACTTC. The V and J genes are TRBV12-3 or TRBV12-4 and TRBJ2-5; 10 bases are a match to TRBD2. V dropped 3 bases and J dropped 5; count of bases not matched to a gene: 9. The CDR3 length is 16 residues.

The table lists this clonotype with a few counts. V and J are TRBV13 and TRBJ2-7, with unresolved D. V dropped 4 bases and J dropped 2 bases, with 12 bases sitting between them. This CDR3 is built from 14 residues. Germline V CDR1 and CDR2: PRHDT, FYEKMQ (reference sequence). CDR3 in amino acids: CASSSTEIAYEQYF. CDR3 nucleotides: TGTGCCAGCAGCTCAACCGAGATTGCCTACGAGCAGTACTTC. The full variable domain, in which reference TRBV13 and TRBJ2-7 provide the parts outside the CDR3, is AAGVIQSPRHLIKEKRETATLKCYPIPRHDTVYWYQQGPGQDPQFLISFYEKMQSDKGSIPDRFSAQQFSDYHSELNMSSLELGDSALYFCASSSTEIAYEQYFGPGTRLTVT.

The chain recombines TRBV6-5 with TRBJ2-7; possible D gene TRBD2, 6 bases. V lost 2 bases and J 2 bases, leaving 16 bases between the germline ends. This CDR3 contains 16 residues. Germline-derived CDR1 and CDR2 are MNHEY and SVGAGI. CDR3 bases: TGTGCCAGCAGTTACCGCGGGACGGCTGGTCCCTACGAGCAGTACTTC. Translating gives CASSYRGTAGPYEQYF.

In this sample, this clonotype turned up many times. J is TRBJ2-7 and V is TRBV7-9; no reliable D call. This CDR3 is 14 amino acids long. CDR1 SEHNR and CDR2 FQNEAQ come from the germline V gene (reference sequence). V lost 0 bases, J lost 0 bases, and 6 bases lay in between. CDR3 sequence reads: CASSLAADSYEQYF. CDR3 nucleotides: TGTGCCAGCAGCTTAGCAGCCGACTCCTACGAGCAGTACTTC.

The chain carries TRBV12-3 or TRBV12-4 and TRBJ1-4, with 7 bases lining up with TRBD1. The CDR3 has 16 amino acids. V lost 5 bases, J lost 0 bases, and 6 bases stayed unmatched. CDR3 DNA: TGTGCCAGCAGTCCGGGACAGCTTGCAACTAATGAAAAACTGTTTTTT. Its protein product is CASSPGQLATNEKLFF.

The chain joins TRBV7-3 to TRBJ2-7, with D tentatively TRBD1 or TRBD2 (5 bases each). The CDR3 loop spans 15 amino acids. V was clipped by 5 bases and J by 1 base, with 15 bases between them. Germline V lookup: CDR1 SGHTA, CDR2 FQGTGA. DNA for the CDR3: TGTGCCAGCAGCCACCGGGACCAAAGATCCTACGAGCAGTACTTC. Its protein is CASSHRDQRSYEQYF.

This rearrangement joins TRBV7-9 to TRBJ2-5; 8 positions match TRBD2. TRBJ2-4 matches the DNA end more closely, so the J call is doubtful. Germline values: CDR1 SEHNR, CDR2 FQNEAQ (reference sequence). The CDR3 runs to 14 residues. This CDR3 reads CASSLREDGNIQYF. The CDR3 nucleotides are TGTGCCAGCAGCTTGCGGGAGGACGGGAACATTCAGTACTTC.

The table lists this clonotype with a few counts. This chain uses TRBV3-1 with TRBJ1-2; 7 bases are a match to TRBD1. V lost 3 bases and J lost 4; bases outside the gene matches: 2. Germline CDR1 and CDR2: LGHDT and YNNKEL (reference sequence). CDR3 length equals 13 residues. CDR3 in DNA: TGTGCCAGCAGCCAGAGGGGGCCCTATGGCTACACCTTC. It translates to CASSQRGPYGYTF.

This rearrangement joins TRBV4-1 to TRBJ1-1; a weak D match, TRBD1 (5 bases). Germline CDR1 reads MGHRA; CDR2 reads YSYEKL. CDR3 length: 14 amino acids. Trimming shortened V by 1 base and J by 3 bases, and 9 bases separated the two germline ends. CDR3 sequence: CASSQGGWDTEAFF. CDR3 bases: TGCGCCAGCAGCCAAGGGGGGTGGGACACTGAAGCTTTCTTT.

The gene calls are TRBV7-6 and TRBJ1-2, with D perhaps matching TRBD1 (6 bases). Germline V gives CDR1 SGHVS, CDR2 FNYEAQ. The V and J ends lost 3 bases and 8 bases respectively, with 16 bases between them. This CDR3 contains 14 residues. CDR3 protein: CASSLRPDGTGYTF. In DNA, the CDR3 is TGTGCCAGCAGCTTGCGGCCCGATGGGACAGGCTACACCTTC.

The chain links TRBV11-1 to TRBJ2-7; 8 bases agree with TRBD1. Germline V gives CDR1 SGHAT, CDR2 FQDESV (reference sequence). CDR3 length equals 14 residues. V was clipped by 3 bases and J by 7 bases; unmatched bases: 8. The CDR3 spells CASSLEDRVGEQYF. The CDR3 bases are TGTGCCAGCAGCTTGGAGGACAGGGTGGGGGAGCAGTACTTC.